These T cell receptor beta chains were read from a single sample in a study of beta chain features in type 1 diabetes. Generated by immunoSEQ multiplex PCR, the TCRdb table keeps only in-frame clones and is missing some. The repertoire holds 550,000 to 850,000 clones, with about an eighth as singletons. Sequencing was done on a sample of naive CD4+ T cells from blood. The receptors originated from a man between 18 and 29 years old with type 1 diabetes. CDR3s include the opening cysteine and the closing phenylalanine or tryptophan. Fields, in order: clone size, J gene, D gene, V gene, CDR3 protein, CDR3 DNA. A D gene is named only where the DNA matches it firmly. Some rows mark clone size as missing; the rest say once, few, many or name a class of expanded clone.

few,TRBJ2-5,TRBD2,TRBV6-1,CASSEISGGETQYF,TGTGCCAGCAGTGAAATTTCGGGGGGAGAGACCCAGTACTTC
.,TRBJ2-1,TRBD2,TRBV5-4,CASSLGGSSYNEQFF,TGTGCCAGCAGCTTGGGCGGGAGCTCCTACAATGAGCAGTTCTTC
few,TRBJ2-1,TRBD2,TRBV5-1,CASSLDTQAGGRSKFF,TGCGCCAGCAGCTTGGATACTCAAGCGGGGGGGCGAAGCAAGTTCTTC
.,TRBJ2-1,.,TRBV30,CAWSVGRGEVNEQFF,TGTGCCTGGAGTGTAGGCCGGGGAGAGGTCAATGAGCAGTTCTTC
.,TRBJ2-5,.,TRBV7-6,CASSLQTDGTQYF,TGTGCCAGCAGCTTACAGACAGACGGGACCCAGTACTTC
few,TRBJ2-7,.,TRBV6-5,CASSQPRDSYEQYF,TGTGCCAGTTCACAGCCCAGGGACTCCTACGAGCAGTACTTC
.,TRBJ2-1,TRBD2,TRBV30,CAWSSGAWDEQFF,TGTGCCTGGAGTAGCGGGGCCTGGGATGAGCAGTTCTTC
.,TRBJ1-2,.,TRBV30,CAWSVQVPRDYGYTF,TGTGCCTGGAGTGTACAGGTCCCCAGGGACTATGGCTACACCTTC
.,TRBJ1-3,.,TRBV7-2,CASSLGQGWSGNTIYF,TGTGCCAGCAGCTTAGGGCAGGGGTGGTCTGGAAACACCATATATTTT
few,TRBJ2-7,TRBD2,TRBV5-1,CASSLGSERGKYF,TGCGCCAGCAGCTTGGGGTCAGAGCGGGGAAAGTACTTC
.,TRBJ2-7,TRBD1,TRBV7-8,CASSSNRDSPSRSYEQYF,TGTGCCAGCAGCTCAAACCGGGACAGTCCAAGTCGATCCTACGAGCAGTACTTC
.,TRBJ2-1,.,TRBV5-4,CASSLAGWASYNEQFF,TGTGCCAGCAGCTTGGCCGGGTGGGCCTCCTACAATGAGCAGTTCTTC
.,TRBJ2-7,.,TRBV28,CASSRTSEQYF,TGTGCCAGCAGTAGAACGAGCGAGCAGTACTTC
few,TRBJ2-7,.,TRBV18,CASSPYSGDYEQYF,TGTGCCAGCTCACCATATTCAGGAGACTACGAGCAGTACTTC